These 31 T cell receptor beta chains were sequenced from one sample in a study of post-analysis software for immune sequencing data. General study findings and limits: Controls showed lower frequencies than patients for five TRBV segments, and TRBV5-6, TRBV5-1 and TRBV20-1 were among these.

Prepared libraries of TCR beta cDNA carried unique molecular identifiers. TCRdb redid the calling of the PCR reads with MiXCR, one entry per CDR3 protein. The data show hundreds of thousands of distinct CDR3 sequences, with 30% seen just once and 0.55% to 0.65% held by the top ten. The antigens these receptors bind are not known. Sequenced: blood. These receptor sequences come from a girl aged 5 to 17 with multiple sclerosis.

This clonotype was counted only a few times. The chain carries TRBV6-2 or TRBV6-3 and TRBJ2-7, with D possibly TRBD2 on 6 matching bases. Germline V gene sequence: CDR1 MNHEY, CDR2 SVGEGT. The CDR3 runs to 14 residues. V shed 7 bases and J shed 4 bases, with 17 bases lying between them. In DNA, the CDR3 is TGTGCCAGCAAGGTTATGGCGGGAAGTTACGAGCAGTACTTC. It is translated as CASKVMAGSYEQYF.

This clonotype was picked up a small number of times. The chain carries TRBV3-1 and TRBJ2-3; the match to TRBD1 covers 8 bases. This CDR3 has 15 residues. Germline V gives CDR1 LGHDT, CDR2 YNNKEL (reference sequence). V trimming: 5 bases; J trimming: 0 bases; junction bases outside the gene matches: 4. CDR3 in amino acids: CASSMTGDSTDTQYF. The CDR3 coding sequence is TGTGCCAGCAGCATGACAGGGGATAGCACAGATACGCAGTATTTT.

This clonotype was recorded once. The chain is built from TRBV12-3 or TRBV12-4 and TRBJ2-5, with 7 bases fitting TRBD1. The CDR3 has 15 residues. After removal of 10 bases from V and 1 base from J, the junction contained 12 bases not matched to a gene. The CDR3 nucleotides read TGTGCCAACCGCGGACAGGCCGAAATCCAAGAGACCCAGTACTTC. Its protein product is CANRGQAEIQETQYF.

V gene TRBV12-1 combines with J gene TRBJ2-7; the DNA was not compared with TRBD1, the D call given in the table. TRBV12-1 is a recognized pseudogene. The CDR3 length is 14 residues. The CDR3 region is CASSSPGQRYEQYF. The CDR3 DNA sequence: TGTGCCAGCAGCTCTCCGGGACAGAGATACGAGCAGTACTTC.

Points on this clonotype: A much larger clone differs from this one at a single base, so this may be a read error. The chain uses TRBV18 and TRBJ2-7; TRBD1 is a possible D gene (6 bases). Germline V gene lookup returns CDR1 KGHSH and CDR2 LQKENI. This CDR3 contains 15 residues. V was shortened by 3 bases and J by 6 bases, with 18 bases between the two germline ends. The CDR3 sequence: CASSPRDKLCGEQYF. The CDR3 DNA sequence: TGTGCCAGCTCACCCAGGGACAAATTGTGCGGCGAGCAGTACTTC.

Notes on this clonotype: A much larger clone differs from this one at a single base, so this may be a read error. The chain recombines TRBV7-2 with TRBJ2-4; D is ambiguous. The CDR3 runs 16 residues. Trimming cost V 1 base and J 13 bases, with 23 bases left between them. The germline gives CDR1 SGHTA, CDR2 FQGNSA. The CDR3 protein is CASSLVGWALPYGQYF. The CDR3 nucleotides read TGTGCCAGCAGCTTAGTAGGGTGGGCTTTACCCTACGGGCAGTACTTC.

This clonotype was counted ten times or more. This rearrangement joins TRBV27 to TRBJ1-2, with unresolved D. The germline CDR1 and CDR2 sequences are MNHEY and SMNVEV (reference sequence). This CDR3 is 14 amino acids long. Trimming removed 5 bases at V and 4 bases at J, with 14 bases between. The CDR3 loop reads CASSPSGRTYGYTF. As DNA, the CDR3 is TGTGCCAGCAGTCCATCCGGACGGACCTATGGCTACACCTTC.

This clonotype was picked up a small number of times. J is TRBJ2-7 and V is TRBV29-1; 10 nucleotides line up with TRBD1. The CDR3 is 14 residues long. V lost 6 bases to trimming and J lost 3 bases; unmatched junction nucleotides: 8. From germline, CDR1 is SQVTM and CDR2 ANQGSEA. The CDR3 reads CSVRGTGEGYEQYF. CDR3 DNA: TGCAGCGTACGCGGGACAGGGGAAGGCTACGAGCAGTACTTC.

The table lists this clonotype with a few counts. One junction end disagrees with the germline gene, perhaps due to a read error. The chain combines TRBV7-7 with TRBJ2-5; 11 nucleotides line up with TRBD1. Germline lookup yields CDR1 SSHAT and CDR2 FNYEAQ (reference sequence). The CDR3 extends over 16 amino acids. The CDR3 DNA sequence: TGTGCTAGCAGCTTTAGGACAGGGGGCGGTCAAGAGACCCAGTACTTC. Translated, it gives CASSFRTGGGQETQYF.

This clonotype was seen more than once but under ten times. This chain links TRBV4-1 with TRBJ1-2; no clear D. V was cut by 4 bases and J by 3 bases, with 12 bases left in between. CDR3 size: 14 residues. Germline-derived CDR1 and CDR2 are MGHRA and YSYEKL. The CDR3 nucleotides read TGCGCCAGCAGCCCATGGTCTTCCGACTATGGCTACACCTTC. This codes for CASSPWSSDYGYTF.

The rearrangement uses TRBV20-1 and TRBJ2-3, with D unresolved. Germline CDR1 is DFQATT and CDR2 is SNEGSKA (reference sequence). Trimming stripped 0 bases from V and 0 bases from J, with 13 bases between. The CDR3 is 16 residues long. The CDR3 DNA sequence: TGCAGTGCTAGAGATCTGGCGGCCGGAAGCACAGATACGCAGTATTTT. Amino acid sequence: CSARDLAAGSTDTQYF.

V usage is TRBV6-6 and J usage is TRBJ2-1; TRBD2 matches at 7 bases. This CDR3 is 14 amino acids long. The trim removed 5 bases at V and 10 bases at J, leaving 11 bases unmatched. Germline CDR1 MNHNY, CDR2 SVGAGI (reference sequence). CDR3 nucleotide sequence: TGTGCCAGCAGTGGGGCCGGGACTAACGGGGAGCAGTTCTTC. Its translation: CASSGAGTNGEQFF.

The chain joins TRBV10-3 to TRBJ2-3, with 12 bases identical to TRBD1. The V gene's germline CDR1 is ENHRY and CDR2 SYGVKD. This CDR3 has 14 amino acids. The CDR3 loop is CAVSEGQGADTQYF. The DNA of the CDR3 is TGTGCGGTCAGTGAGGGACAGGGGGCGGATACGCAGTATTTT.

The rearrangement joins TRBV5-1 to TRBJ1-1, with D unresolved. The germline V gene encodes CDR1 SGHRS and CDR2 YFSETQ. V was shortened by 4 bases and J by 0 bases, with 19 bases between the two germline ends. The CDR3 covers 17 residues. The CDR3 loop is CASSLSSRERMNTEAFF. CDR3 nucleotides: TGCGCCAGCAGCCTCTCTTCCCGGGAGAGAATGAACACTGAAGCTTTCTTT.

The sample holds a few counts of this clonotype. The V call is TRBV5-1, the J call TRBJ2-5, with no clear D. The V gene's germline CDR1 is SGHRS and CDR2 YFSETQ. The CDR3 is made up of 13 amino acids. The V end was cut by 6 bases, the J end by 0 bases, with 9 bases between. CDR3 nucleotides: TGCGCCAGCAATGCAGTGAACCAAGAGACCCAGTACTTC. Its translation is CASNAVNQETQYF.

This clonotype was observed a handful of times. J is TRBJ1-2 and V is TRBV29-1; no definite D call. This CDR3 comprises 12 residues. The ends were cut back, 6 bases at V and 8 bases at J, with 16 bases in the middle. Germline values: CDR1 SQVTM, CDR2 ANQGSEA. The DNA for the CDR3 is TGCAGCGTGGGCCGGGTTTCGAAAGGCTACACCTTC. Translating gives CSVGRVSKGYTF.

This clonotype was seen many times. The chain uses TRBV6-5 and TRBJ1-1; D uncertain. The V and J ends lost 5 bases and 0 bases respectively, with 4 bases between them. Germline CDR1 is MNHEY and CDR2 is SVGAGI. The CDR3 covers 12 residues. The CDR3 DNA reads as TGTGCCAGCAGTCCCCTGAACACTGAAGCTTTCTTT. It encodes CASSPLNTEAFF.

The genes are TRBV28 and TRBJ2-6; D is unresolved. Looked up from germline, CDR1 is MDHEN and CDR2 is SYDVKM. The CDR3 runs 15 residues. The V and J ends lost 4 bases and 3 bases respectively, with 10 bases between them. The CDR3 DNA sequence: TGTGCCAGCAGTTCTACCGGCTATGGGGCCAACGTCCTGACTTTC. Amino acids: CASSSTGYGANVLTF.

This clonotype came up a few times. The V and J genes are TRBV4-1 and TRBJ1-2; D is uncertain. There are 15 residues in the CDR3. Germline V gives CDR1 MGHRA, CDR2 YSYEKL. With 0 bases removed from V and 2 bases from J, the gap between germline ends came to 10 bases. For the CDR3, the DNA is TGCGCCAGCAGCCAAGAAGAGGGAGGAAACTATGGCTACACCTTC. Translation: CASSQEEGGNYGYTF.

The CDR3: CASRQGEQYF. The CDR3 DNA sequence: TGTGCCAGTAGACAGGGCGAGCAGTACTTC. This rearrangement joins TRBV28 to TRBJ2-7, with 7 bases identical to TRBD1. Unmatched junction bases numbered 2, after V lost 9 bases and J lost 6 bases. The germline CDR1 and CDR2 sequences are MDHEN and SYDVKM. This CDR3 contains 10 residues.

The chain recombines TRBV12-3 or TRBV12-4 with TRBJ2-7; a possible D gene is TRBD2 (6 bases). V was trimmed by 1 base and J by 4 bases, leaving 11 bases between them. This CDR3 is built from 14 residues. The chain's CDR3 is CASSLGGTQYEQYF. The CDR3 DNA follows: TGTGCCAGCAGTTTAGGTGGGACTCAATACGAGCAGTACTTC.

This clonotype was observed a handful of times. The DNA for the CDR3 is TGCAGTGCTACCCCGACTACAGGGCTGATTTTCTATGGCTACACCTTC. It is translated as CSATPTTGLIFYGYTF. J is TRBJ1-2 and V is TRBV20-1, with a tentative D call TRBD1 (6 bases). V lost 4 bases, J lost 4 bases, and 22 bases lay in between. The CDR3 consists of 16 residues. Germline V gene sequence: CDR1 DFQATT, CDR2 SNEGSKA (reference sequence).

The chain joins TRBV7-9 to TRBJ2-2; no clear D gene. V lost 5 bases to trimming and J lost 1 base, with 14 bases between them. The CDR3 contains 16 residues. CDR1 SEHNR and CDR2 FQNEAQ come from the germline V gene (reference sequence). In DNA, the CDR3 is TGTGCCAGCAGCGGAGTAACGAAAGGGAACACCGGGGAGCTGTTTTTT. Translation gives CASSGVTKGNTGELFF.

This clonotype was seen at least ten times. This rearrangement joins TRBV7-2 to TRBJ2-5; no definite D call. The CDR3 is made up of 11 amino acids. The germline gives CDR1 SGHTA, CDR2 FQGNSA. Trimming stripped 0 bases from V and 7 bases from J, with 3 bases between. CDR3 residues: CASSLAGTQYF. DNA for the CDR3: TGTGCCAGCAGCTTAGCCGGGACCCAGTACTTC.

The chain carries TRBV11-2 and TRBJ2-1; 12 bases fit TRBD2. V was clipped by 8 bases and J by 7 bases; unmatched bases: 6. Germline values: CDR1 SGHAT, CDR2 FQNNGV. The CDR3 length is 14 residues. The CDR3 DNA reads as TGTGCCAGCGGGCTAGGACTAGCGGGGAATGAGCAGTTCTTC. Translation gives CASGLGLAGNEQFF. Full variable domain (rest looked up from reference TRBV11-2 and TRBJ2-1): EAGVAQSPRYKIIEKRQSVAFWCNPISGHATLYWYQQILGQGPKLLIQFQNNGVVDDSQLPKDRFSAERLKGVDSTLKIQPAKLEDSAVYLCASGLGLAGNEQFFGPGTRLTVL.

The sample holds many counts of this clonotype. The chain recombines TRBV15 with TRBJ2-3; tentatively, D is TRBD2 (5 bases). The V end was cut by 0 bases, the J end by 2 bases, with 9 bases between. CDR1 is LNHNV, CDR2 YYDKDF, per germline (reference sequence). The CDR3 is 15 amino acids. This CDR3 reads CATSRDRLATDTQYF. The CDR3 bases are TGTGCCACCAGCAGAGATCGGCTAGCCACAGATACGCAGTATTTT.

The chain combines TRBV15 with TRBJ2-5; D might be TRBD2 (6 bases). The closer fit of TRBJ2-7 to the DNA end suggests the J call may be wrong. The CDR3 sequence is 14 residues long. Germline V gene lookup returns CDR1 LNHNV and CDR2 YYDKDF (reference sequence). The CDR3 bases are TGTGCCACCAGCGCGCGGGACTGGGCCTACGAGCAGTACTTC. This codes for CATSARDWAYEQYF.

This chain connects TRBV2 to TRBJ1-4; no definite D call. Trimming took off 3 bases at V and 8 bases at J, with 13 bases between the two ends. This CDR3 comprises 14 residues. CDR1 and CDR2 (germline): SNHLY, FYNNEI. The CDR3 protein is CASSDLWDPEKLFF. The CDR3, as DNA: TGTGCCAGCAGTGATTTATGGGATCCGGAAAAACTGTTTTTT.

The rearrangement uses TRBV10-3 and TRBJ2-5, with 8 bases that match TRBD1. Germline V gene lookup returns CDR1 ENHRY and CDR2 SYGVKD. This CDR3 is built from 13 residues. V was pared by 6 bases and J by 5 bases, with 5 bases of the junction left unmatched. This chain's CDR3 is CAISRDRIETQYF. The CDR3 DNA reads as TGTGCCATCAGCCGGGACAGGATCGAGACCCAGTACTTC.

This clonotype was detected a few times. The chain has TRBV10-3 and TRBJ2-3; 7 bases are shared with TRBD2. The CDR3 consists of 15 residues. Per germline, CDR1 ENHRY and CDR2 SYGVKD. J gave up 2 bases and V 4 bases, and 6 bases lay outside the gene matches. The CDR3 DNA reads TGTGCCATCAGTGTGGTAGCGGGCTTCACAGATACGCAGTATTTT. It yields the protein CAISVVAGFTDTQYF.

The CDR3 is CASNSLRGRYTF. The CDR3 DNA reads TGTGCCAGCAACAGCCTCCGGGGGAGGTACACCTTC. The J gene is TRBJ1-2, the V gene TRBV11-2; D perhaps matches TRBD1 (5 bases). V was shortened by 7 bases and J by 11 bases, with 17 bases between the two germline ends. Germline V gives CDR1 SGHAT, CDR2 FQNNGV. The CDR3 sequence is 12 residues long. Full variable domain (outside the CDR3, taken from reference TRBV11-2 and TRBJ1-2): EAGVAQSPRYKIIEKRQSVAFWCNPISGHATLYWYQQILGQGPKLLIQFQNNGVVDDSQLPKDRFSAERLKGVDSTLKIQPAKLEDSAVYLCASNSLRGRYTFGSGTRLTVV.